This T cell receptor beta chain stems from a study of T cells in women clearing cervical HPV infection. Produced via immunoSEQ multiplex PCR; TCRdb's table is partial and in-frame only. The sample includes over 45,000 clones. The CDR3 runs to 14 residues. V was trimmed by 2 bases and J by 5 bases, leaving 13 bases between them. CDR1 and CDR2 from the germline V gene are MNHNS and SASEGT. Details on this clone: The read halts 3 residues ahead of the CDR3 end, with the missing end drawn from the germline J gene.

This clonotype was obtained from a woman aged 18-70 years with a cervical HPV16 infection that either progressed to CIN3+ or cleared (not recorded which). Input material: blood buffy coat. V gene TRBV6-1 combines with J gene TRBJ2-7; D unresolved. The CDR3 region is CASSERTQSHEQYF. The covered CDR3 bases are TGTGCCAGCAGTGAACGAACCCAGTCCCACGAG.